This T cell receptor (beta chain) was retrieved from a study of regulatory T cells. Germline-derived CDR1 and CDR2 are MNHNY and SVGAGI (reference sequence). CDR3 length equals 13 residues. The germline V and J ends were trimmed by 5 bases and 6 bases, with 13 bases remaining between them. Findings and limits, study-wide: Skewed V and J usage and few unique V-J pairs marked patient repertoires, most in Tregs. Regulatory T cells from CD3G-deficient patients were less diverse than autologous conventional CD4+ cells and control regulatory cells.

The PCR used 52 TRBV and 13 TRBJ primers. Data came from immunoSEQ multiplex PCR; TCRdb stores just in-frame clones and leaves some out. There are more than 1,000 clones in the sample; around nine tenths occur only once, and about 6.5% lies in the top ten. Comments on this clone: Antigen unknown.

Sequenced input: CD4+ Tregs sorted from blood. The chain uses TRBV6-6 and TRBJ1-1; D possibly corresponds to TRBD1 (6 bases). This TCR came from a person under 45 with CD3G deficiency. CDR3 sequence reads: CASSIQGRAEAFF. CDR3 nucleotides: TGTGCCAGCAGTATACAGGGTCGGGCTGAAGCTTTCTTT.